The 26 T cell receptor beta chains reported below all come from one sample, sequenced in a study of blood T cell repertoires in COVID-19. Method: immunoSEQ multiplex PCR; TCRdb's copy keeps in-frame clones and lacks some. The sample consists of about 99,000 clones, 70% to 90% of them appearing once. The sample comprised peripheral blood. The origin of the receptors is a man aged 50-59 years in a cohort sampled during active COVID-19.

The CDR3, as DNA: TGTGCCAGCAGCTTAGCAGCGGGGAATGATCAGCCCCAGCATTTT. Translation gives CASSLAAGNDQPQHF. The V and J genes are TRBV11-2 and TRBJ1-5; D ambiguous. There are 15 residues in the CDR3. Germline V gene sequence: CDR1 SGHAT, CDR2 FQNNGV. The V end lost 1 base, the J end lost 5 bases, and 12 bases lay between the germline ends.

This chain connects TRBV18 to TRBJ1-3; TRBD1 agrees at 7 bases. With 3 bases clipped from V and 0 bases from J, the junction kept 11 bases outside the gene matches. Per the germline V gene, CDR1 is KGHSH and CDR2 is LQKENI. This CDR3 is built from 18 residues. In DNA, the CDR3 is TGTGCCAGCTCACCCCCATATGGCCGGGACAGCTCTGGAAACACCATATATTTT. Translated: CASSPPYGRDSSGNTIYF. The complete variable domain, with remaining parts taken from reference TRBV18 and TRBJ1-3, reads NAGVMQNPRHLVRRRGQEARLRCSPMKGHSHVYWYRQLPEEGLKFMVYLQKENIIDESGMPKERFSAEFPKEGPSILRIQQVVRGDSAAYFCASSPPYGRDSSGNTIYFGEGSWLTVV.

CDR3 sequence reads: CASSLQGGFGEAFF. The CDR3 nucleotides read TGTGCCAGTAGTTTACAGGGCGGGTTTGGTGAAGCTTTCTTT. The rearrangement uses TRBV19 and TRBJ1-1, with D possibly TRBD1 on 6 matching bases. Deletions cut 5 bases from V and 7 bases from J, with 17 bases between. CDR3 size: 14 residues. Germline values: CDR1 LNHDA, CDR2 SQIVND (reference sequence).

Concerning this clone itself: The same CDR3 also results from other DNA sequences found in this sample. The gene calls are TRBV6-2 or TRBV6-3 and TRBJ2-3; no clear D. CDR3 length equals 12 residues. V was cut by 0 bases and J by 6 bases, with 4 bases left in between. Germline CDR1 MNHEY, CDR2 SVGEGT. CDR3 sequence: CASSYSGDTQYF. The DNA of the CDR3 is TGTGCCAGCAGTTACTCCGGGGATACGCAGTATTTT.

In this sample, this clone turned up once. The CDR3 here is CASSPIAGGSTDTQYF. CDR3 coding DNA: TGTGCCAGCTCACCCATAGCGGGGGGTAGCACAGATACGCAGTATTTT. The V gene is TRBV18, the J gene TRBJ2-3; TRBD2 matches at 10 bases. Germline V gene data show CDR1 as KGHSH and CDR2 as LQKENI. The ends lost 3 bases at V and 0 bases at J; junction bases unmatched: 3. This CDR3 comprises 16 residues.

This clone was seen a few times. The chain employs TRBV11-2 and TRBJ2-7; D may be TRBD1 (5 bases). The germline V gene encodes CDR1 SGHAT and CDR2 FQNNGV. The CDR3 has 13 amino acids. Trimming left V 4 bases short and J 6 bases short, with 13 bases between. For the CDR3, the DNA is TGTGCCAGCAGCTCCTATCAGGGTAGCGAGCAGTACGTC. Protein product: CASSSYQGSEQYV.

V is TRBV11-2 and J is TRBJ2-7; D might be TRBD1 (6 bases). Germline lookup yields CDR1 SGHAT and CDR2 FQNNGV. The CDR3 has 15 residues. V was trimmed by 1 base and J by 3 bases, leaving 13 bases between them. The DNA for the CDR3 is TGTGCCAGCAGCTTAGGGCAGGGGACAAACTACGAGCAGTACTTC. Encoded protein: CASSLGQGTNYEQYF.

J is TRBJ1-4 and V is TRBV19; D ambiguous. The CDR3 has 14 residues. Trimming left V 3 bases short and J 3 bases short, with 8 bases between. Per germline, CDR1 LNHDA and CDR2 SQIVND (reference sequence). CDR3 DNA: TGTGCCAGTAGTATTTACAGCTCTAATGAAAAACTGTTTTTT. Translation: CASSIYSSNEKLFF.

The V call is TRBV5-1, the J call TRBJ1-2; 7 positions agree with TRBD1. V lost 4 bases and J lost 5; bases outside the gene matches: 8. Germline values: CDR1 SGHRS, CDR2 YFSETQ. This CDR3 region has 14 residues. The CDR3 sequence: CASSSRQGEYGYTF. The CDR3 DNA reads TGCGCCAGCAGCAGTCGACAGGGCGAATATGGCTACACCTTC.

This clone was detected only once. The CDR3 is CASRNGGGKNEQFF. The CDR3 DNA reads as TGTGCCAGCAGGAACGGGGGGGGAAAAAATGAGCAGTTCTTC. J is TRBJ2-1 and V is TRBV6-5; 8 bases map to TRBD2. This CDR3 region has 14 residues. V dropped 6 bases and J dropped 7; count of bases not matched to a gene: 8. Germline CDR1 MNHEY, CDR2 SVGAGI.

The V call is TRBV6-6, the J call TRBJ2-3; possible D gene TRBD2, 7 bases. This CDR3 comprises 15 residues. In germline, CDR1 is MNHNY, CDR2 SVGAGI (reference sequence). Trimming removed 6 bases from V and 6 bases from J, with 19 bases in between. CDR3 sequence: CASSPTGGGRDTQYF. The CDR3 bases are TGTGCCAGCAGCCCGACTGGCGGGGGCCGGGATACGCAGTATTTT.

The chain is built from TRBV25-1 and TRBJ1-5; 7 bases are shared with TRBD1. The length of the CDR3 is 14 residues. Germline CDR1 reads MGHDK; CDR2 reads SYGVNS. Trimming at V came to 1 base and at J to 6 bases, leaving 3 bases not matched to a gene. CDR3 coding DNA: TGTGCCAGCAGTGAATTGGGGACAGTTCAGCCCCAGCATTTT. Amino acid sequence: CASSELGTVQPQHF. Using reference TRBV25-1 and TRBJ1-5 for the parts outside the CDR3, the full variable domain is EADIYQTPRYLVIGTGKKITLECSQTMGHDKMYWYQQDPGMELHLIHYSYGVNSTEKGDLSSESTVSRIRTEHFPLTLESARPSHTSQYLCASSELGTVQPQHFGDGTRLSIL.

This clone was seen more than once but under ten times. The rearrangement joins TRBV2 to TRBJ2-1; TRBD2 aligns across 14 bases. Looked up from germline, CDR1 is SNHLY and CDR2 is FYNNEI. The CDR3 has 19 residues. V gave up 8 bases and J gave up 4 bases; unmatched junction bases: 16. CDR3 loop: CASGQSLPGLAGVYNEQFF. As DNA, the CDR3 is TGTGCCAGCGGACAGAGCCTACCGGGACTAGCGGGGGTGTACAATGAGCAGTTCTTC. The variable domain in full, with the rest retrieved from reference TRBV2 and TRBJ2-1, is EPEVTQTPSHQVTQMGQEVILRCVPISNHLYFYWYRQILGQKVEFLVSFYNNEISEKSEIFDDQFSVERPDGSNFTLKIRSTKLEDSAMYFCASGQSLPGLAGVYNEQFFGPGTRLTVL.

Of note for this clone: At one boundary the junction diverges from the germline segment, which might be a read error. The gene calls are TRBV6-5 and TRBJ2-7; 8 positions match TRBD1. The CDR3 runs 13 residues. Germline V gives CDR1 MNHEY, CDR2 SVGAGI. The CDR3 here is CAGSPDRVYEQYF. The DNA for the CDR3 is TGTGCCGGCAGTCCGGACAGGGTCTACGAGCAGTACTTC.

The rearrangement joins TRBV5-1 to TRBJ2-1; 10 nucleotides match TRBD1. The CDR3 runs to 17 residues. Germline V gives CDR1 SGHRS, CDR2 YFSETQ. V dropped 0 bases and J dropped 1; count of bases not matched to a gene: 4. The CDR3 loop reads CASSLARTGGSYNEQFF. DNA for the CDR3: TGCGCCAGCAGCTTGGCCCGGACAGGGGGTTCCTACAATGAGCAGTTCTTC.

The CDR3 protein is CASSLAGKNTEAFF. The CDR3 DNA follows: TGTGCCAGCAGCTTAGCAGGCAAGAACACTGAAGCTTTCTTT. The chain joins TRBV11-2 to TRBJ1-1; D remains ambiguous. Germline values: CDR1 SGHAT, CDR2 FQNNGV. V lost 1 base and J lost 1, with 7 bases in between. CDR3 size: 14 residues.

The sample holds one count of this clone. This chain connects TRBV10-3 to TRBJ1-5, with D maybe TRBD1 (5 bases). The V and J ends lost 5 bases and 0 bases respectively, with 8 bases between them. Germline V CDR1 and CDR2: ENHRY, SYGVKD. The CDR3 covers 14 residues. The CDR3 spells CAISKGNSNQPQHF. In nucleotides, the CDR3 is TGTGCCATCAGTAAGGGGAATAGCAATCAGCCCCAGCATTTT.

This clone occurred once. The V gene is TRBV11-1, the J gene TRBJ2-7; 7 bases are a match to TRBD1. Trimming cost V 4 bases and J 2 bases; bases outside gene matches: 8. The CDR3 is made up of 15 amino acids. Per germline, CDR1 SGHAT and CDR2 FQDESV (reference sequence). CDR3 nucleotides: TGTGCCAGCAGCTCGGTTAGGGACAGAGCCTACGAGCAGTACTTC. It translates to CASSSVRDRAYEQYF.

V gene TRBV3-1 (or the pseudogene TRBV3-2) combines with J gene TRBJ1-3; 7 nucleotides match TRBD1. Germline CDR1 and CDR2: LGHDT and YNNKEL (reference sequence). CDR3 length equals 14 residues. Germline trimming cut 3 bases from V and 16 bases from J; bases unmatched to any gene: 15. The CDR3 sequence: CASSQGDSSRGGYF. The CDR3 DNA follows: TGTGCCAGCAGCCAGGGTGACAGTTCCCGAGGGGGCTATTTT.

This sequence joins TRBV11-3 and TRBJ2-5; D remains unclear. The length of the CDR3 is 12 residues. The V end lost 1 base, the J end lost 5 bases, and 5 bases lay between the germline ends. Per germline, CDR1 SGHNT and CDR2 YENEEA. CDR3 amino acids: CASSLGSETQYF. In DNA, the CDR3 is TGTGCCAGCAGCTTAGGAAGCGAGACCCAGTACTTC.

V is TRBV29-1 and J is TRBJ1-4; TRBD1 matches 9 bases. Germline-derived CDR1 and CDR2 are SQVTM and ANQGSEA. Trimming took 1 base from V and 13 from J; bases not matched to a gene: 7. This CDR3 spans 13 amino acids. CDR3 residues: CSVEGGADRGLFF. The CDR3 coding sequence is TGCAGCGTTGAAGGTGGTGCGGACAGGGGACTGTTTTTT. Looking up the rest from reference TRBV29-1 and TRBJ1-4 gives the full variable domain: SAVISQKPSRDICQRGTSLTIQCQVDSQVTMMFWYRQQPGQSLTLIATANQGSEATYESGFVIDKFPISRPNLTFSTLTVSNMSPEDSSIYLCSVEGGADRGLFFGSGTQLSVL.

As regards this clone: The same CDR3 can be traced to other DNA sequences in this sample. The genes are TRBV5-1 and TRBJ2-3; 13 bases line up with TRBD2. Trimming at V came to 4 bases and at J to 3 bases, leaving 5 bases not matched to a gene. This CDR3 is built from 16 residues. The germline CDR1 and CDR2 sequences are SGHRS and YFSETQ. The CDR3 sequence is CASSRTSGGVTDTQYF. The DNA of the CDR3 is TGCGCCAGCAGCCGGACTAGCGGGGGAGTTACAGATACGCAGTATTTT.

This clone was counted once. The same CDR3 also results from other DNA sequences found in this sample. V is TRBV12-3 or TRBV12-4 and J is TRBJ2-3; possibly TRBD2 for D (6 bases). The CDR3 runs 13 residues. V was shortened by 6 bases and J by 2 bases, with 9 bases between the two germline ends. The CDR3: CASSRDSTDTQYF. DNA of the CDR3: TGTGCCAGCAGCCGGGACTCCACAGATACGCAGTATTTT.

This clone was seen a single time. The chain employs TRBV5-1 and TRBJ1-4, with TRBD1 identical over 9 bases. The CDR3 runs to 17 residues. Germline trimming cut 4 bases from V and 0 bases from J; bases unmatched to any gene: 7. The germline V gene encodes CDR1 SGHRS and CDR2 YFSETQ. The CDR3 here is CASSPGTGKTTNEKLFF. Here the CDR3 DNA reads TGCGCCAGCAGCCCCGGGACAGGGAAGACAACTAATGAAAAACTGTTTTTT. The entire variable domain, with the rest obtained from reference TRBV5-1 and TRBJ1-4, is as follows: KAGVTQTPRYLIKTRGQQVTLSCSPISGHRSVSWYQQTPGQGLQFLFEYFSETQRNKGNFPGRFSGRQFSNSRSEMNVSTLELGDSALYLCASSPGTGKTTNEKLFFGSGTQLSVL.

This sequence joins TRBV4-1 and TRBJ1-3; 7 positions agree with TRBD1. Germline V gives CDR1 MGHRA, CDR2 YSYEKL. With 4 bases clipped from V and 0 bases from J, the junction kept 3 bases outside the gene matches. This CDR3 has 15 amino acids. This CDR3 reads CASSRTGASGNTIYF. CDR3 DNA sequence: TGCGCCAGCAGCCGTACAGGGGCCTCTGGAAACACCATATATTTT.

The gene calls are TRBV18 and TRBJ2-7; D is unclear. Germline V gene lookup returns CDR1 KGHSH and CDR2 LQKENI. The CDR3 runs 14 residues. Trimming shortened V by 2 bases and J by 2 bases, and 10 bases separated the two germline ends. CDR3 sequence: CASSPSGLTYEQYF. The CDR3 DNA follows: TGTGCCAGCTCACCATCAGGTCTAACCTACGAGCAGTACTTC.